This T cell receptor (beta chain) was sequenced during a study of regulatory T cells in long-lasting Graves disease. Looking at the study overall: It was over 5 years of antithyroid drugs, with positive TSH receptor antibodies, that meant persistent Graves' disease. Findings and limits, study-wide: Accuracy could have been hurt by small sample size.

Time point of the sample: persistent/refractory GD, antithyroid drugs over 5 years with positive TRAb. After RNA was extracted from PBMCs, the TCR library was made from it. Per American Thyroid Association guidelines, Graves' disease was diagnosed. On this clonotype: What it recognizes is unknown.

This CDR3 comprises 12 residues. Per the germline V gene, CDR1 is GTSNPN and CDR2 is SVGIG (reference sequence). Researchers made TCR beta libraries by using iRepertoire HTBI primers and running Arm-PCR on CDR3 regions. Source study methods: Segment identification across samples yielded 62 TRBV and roughly 15 TRBJ segments. Each CDR3 protein gets one entry after TCRdb re-called the multiplex PCR reads with MiXCR. These V and J calls originate from TCRdb's pipeline instead of the authors' own analysis. Here the sample spans about 310,000 distinct CDR3 sequences, under 25% being singletons. The chain recombines TRBV30 with TRBJ1-3; weak D call: TRBD1 (5 bases). The sequence derives from a female donor with Graves disease. The sample consisted of peripheral blood mononuclear cells (PBMCs), taken when the disease was refractory, from a patient treated with antithyroid drugs. The CDR3: CASGDGGNTIYF. CDR3 coding DNA: TGTGCTTCGGGGGACGGTGGAAACACCATATATTTT.